This T cell receptor (beta chain) was captured in a study of blood T cells in healthy people across ages. Study results and limitations: Across the age range, TCR beta diversity per million T cells fell in a roughly linear way.

This clonotype was seen a single time. What it binds is not known. The authors ran a second PCR of roughly 6 to 12 cycles using a sample-barcoded 5' primer and a J-beta primer mix. Through a template-switch adaptor with 12 random nucleotides, each cDNA molecule received a tag. TCRdb redid the calling of the 5' RACE reads with MiXCR, one entry per CDR3 protein. Altogether about 1.4 million distinct CDR3 sequences are present, almost 60% being singletons, with the ten largest covering 6.7%. Per the germline V gene, CDR1 is SGHAT and CDR2 is FQNNGV. The CDR3 has 17 amino acids. J was trimmed by 5 bases and V by 5 bases; bases with no gene match: 17.

Sample: blood. This TCR was recovered from a man younger than 35 in good health. The chain couples TRBV11-2 to TRBJ2-5; 7 positions agree with TRBD2. CDR3 sequence: CASSNRLSGGRGETQYF. CDR3 coding DNA: TGTGCCAGCAGCAATAGACTATCGGGCGGGAGAGGGGAGACCCAGTACTTC. Using reference TRBV11-2 and TRBJ2-5 for the parts outside the CDR3, the full variable domain is EAGVAQSPRYKIIEKRQSVAFWCNPISGHATLYWYQQILGQGPKLLIQFQNNGVVDDSQLPKDRFSAERLKGVDSTLKIQPAKLEDSAVYLCASSNRLSGGRGETQYFGPGTRLLVL.